This T cell receptor (beta chain) was obtained from a study of CD8+CD57+ T cells in acquired aplastic anemia. This clonotype occurred many times. Genomic DNA, serving as template, underwent TCR beta VDJ and CDR3 profiling. TCRdb reprocessed the reads with MiXCR, giving one entry per CDR3 protein. The sample comprises approximately 120,000 distinct CDR3 sequences, almost 40% of which are singletons, and under 3% rests with the top ten. The sequenced patients had an expansion of CD8+CD57+ cells seen by flow cytometry. The sequence was obtained from a human donor with aplastic anemia. The sample taken for sequencing was sorted CD4+, CD8+, or CD8+CD57+ T cells (not recorded which) from PBMCs.

The CDR3 DNA is TGTGCCAGCAGTGAAAAGTGGGAGACGAAGCAGTACTTC. This sequence encodes CASSEKWETKQYF. V is TRBV2 and J is TRBJ2-7, with D possibly matching TRBD2 (5 bases). CDR1 is SNHLY and CDR2 is FYNNEI in the germline V gene. This CDR3 comprises 13 residues. Trimming took 2 bases from V and 8 from J, leaving 13 bases between them.